Reported below is one T cell receptor beta chain. The data were taken from a study of blood T cell repertoires in COVID-19. TCRdb's table, derived via immunoSEQ multiplex PCR, lists solely in-frame clones and lacks some. The sample includes 25,000 or so clones, roughly four fifths of them seen just once. The clonotype comes from a man between 65 and 80 years old with active COVID-19. Source material: peripheral blood.

CDR3 sequence (DNA): TGTGCCAGCAGCCTCGCAGGGGGGAGGTACGAGCAGTACTTC. This encodes CASSLAGGRYEQYF. The gene calls are TRBV13 and TRBJ2-7, with D possibly being TRBD1 (7 bases). Trimming removed 5 bases from V and 4 bases from J, with 15 bases in between. CDR3 size: 14 residues. Looked up from germline, CDR1 is PRHDT and CDR2 is FYEKMQ (reference sequence).